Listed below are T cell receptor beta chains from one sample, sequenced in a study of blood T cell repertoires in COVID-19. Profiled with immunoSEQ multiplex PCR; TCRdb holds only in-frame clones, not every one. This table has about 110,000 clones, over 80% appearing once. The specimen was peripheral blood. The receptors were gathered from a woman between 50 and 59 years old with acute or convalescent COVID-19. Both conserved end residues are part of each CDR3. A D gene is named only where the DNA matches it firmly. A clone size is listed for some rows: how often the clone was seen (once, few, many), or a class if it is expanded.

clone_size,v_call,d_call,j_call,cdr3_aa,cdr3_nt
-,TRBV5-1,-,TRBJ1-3,CASSPTPQGVAGNTIYF,TGCGCCAGCAGCCCGACGCCCCAGGGTGTCGCGGGAAACACCATATATTTT
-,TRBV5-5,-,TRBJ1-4,CASSLAAVEGEKLFF,TGTGCCAGCAGCTTGGCCGCTGTGGAGGGTGAAAAACTGTTTTTT
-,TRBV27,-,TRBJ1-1,CASVLGGEAFF,TGTGCCAGCGTCCTGGGGGGGGAAGCTTTCTTT
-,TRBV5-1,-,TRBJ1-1,CASSLYWQGDTEAFF,TGCGCCAGCAGCCTGTACTGGCAGGGCGACACTGAAGCTTTCTTT
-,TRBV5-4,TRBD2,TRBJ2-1,CASTPGAGGFGNEQFF,TGTGCCAGCACCCCGGGGGCGGGGGGCTTCGGCAATGAGCAGTTCTTC
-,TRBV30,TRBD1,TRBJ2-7,CAWTDRVPGTGTYEQYF,TGTGCCTGGACTGATCGCGTTCCTGGGACAGGGACTTACGAGCAGTACTTC
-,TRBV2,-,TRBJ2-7,CASRGSSYEQYF,TGTGCCAGCAGGGGGAGTTCCTACGAGCAGTACTTC
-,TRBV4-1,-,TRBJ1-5,CASSPRTESNQPQHF,TGCGCCAGCAGCCCCCGGACAGAGAGCAATCAGCCCCAGCATTTT
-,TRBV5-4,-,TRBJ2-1,CASSFSSGSLLDNEQFF,TGTGCCAGCAGCTTCTCCTCGGGATCTCTACTAGACAATGAGCAGTTCTTC
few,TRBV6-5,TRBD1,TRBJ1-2,CASSYSSDRVGYTF,TGTGCCAGCAGTTACTCGTCTGACAGGGTTGGCTACACCTTC
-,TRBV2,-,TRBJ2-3,CASSEHGGGVTDTQYF,TGTGCCAGCAGTGAACACGGAGGGGGGGTCACAGATACGCAGTATTTT
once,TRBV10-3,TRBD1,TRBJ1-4,CAIGQGIEKLFF,TGTGCCATTGGACAGGGGATCGAAAAACTGTTTTTT
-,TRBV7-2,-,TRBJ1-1,CASSLDPPRLTFF,TGTGCCAGCAGCTTAGATCCCCCGAGGTTAACTTTCTTT
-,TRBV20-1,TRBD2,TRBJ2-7,CSASGFSGGAREQYF,TGCAGTGCTAGTGGATTTAGCGGGGGGGCTCGGGAGCAGTACTTC
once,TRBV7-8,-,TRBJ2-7,CASSLVIRGEQYF,TGTGCCAGCAGCTTAGTGATACGCGGGGAGCAGTACTTC
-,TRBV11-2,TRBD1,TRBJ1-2,CASSLDIGRGQGYTF,TGTGCCAGCAGCTTAGATATCGGCAGGGGGCAAGGCTACACCTTC
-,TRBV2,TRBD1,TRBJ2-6,CASRTTGISGANVLTF,TGTGCCAGCAGAACGACAGGGATTTCTGGGGCCAACGTCCTGACTTTC
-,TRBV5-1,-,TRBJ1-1,CASSLGQTVVNTEAFF,TGCGCCAGCAGCTTGGGACAGACCGTGGTGAACACTGAAGCTTTCTTT
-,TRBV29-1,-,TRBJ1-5,CSVPSSGFQPQHF,TGCAGCGTTCCCAGTTCAGGGTTTCAGCCCCAGCATTTT
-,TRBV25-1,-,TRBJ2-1,CASRWRLRANEQFF,TGTGCCAGCAGGTGGAGACTAAGGGCTAATGAGCAGTTCTTC
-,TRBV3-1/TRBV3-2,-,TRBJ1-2,CASSQRRYGYTF,TGTGCCAGCAGCCAGCGCCGATATGGCTACACCTTC
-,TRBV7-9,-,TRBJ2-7,CASSLTLEQYF,TGTGCCAGCAGCCTGACTCTGGAGCAGTACTTC
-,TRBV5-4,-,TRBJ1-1,CASSLQGSFTEAFF,TGTGCCAGCAGCTTGCAGGGTAGTTTCACTGAAGCTTTCTTT
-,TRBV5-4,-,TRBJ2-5,CASSFPGRGQETQYF,TGTGCCAGCAGCTTTCCAGGACGGGGACAAGAGACCCAGTACTTC
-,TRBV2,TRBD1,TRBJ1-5,CASGFGRRGPDQPQHF,TGTGCCAGCGGGTTTGGTCGCAGGGGGCCGGATCAGCCCCAGCATTTT
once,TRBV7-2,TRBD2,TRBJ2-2,CASTGARGGPLTGELFF,TGTGCCAGCACTGGGGCGCGGGGGGGCCCTCTGACCGGGGAGCTGTTTTTT
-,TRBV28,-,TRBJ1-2,CASRRGRRTGRSGGYTF,TGTGCCAGCAGACGCGGGCGGAGGACGGGGAGATCTGGTGGCTACACCTTC
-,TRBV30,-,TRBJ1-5,CAWSLRVDQPQHF,TGTGCCTGGAGCCTCAGGGTGGATCAGCCCCAGCATTTT
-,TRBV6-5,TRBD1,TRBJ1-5,CASGYRGSNQPQHF,TGTGCCAGCGGATACAGGGGAAGCAATCAGCCCCAGCATTTT
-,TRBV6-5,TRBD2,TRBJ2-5,CAGGLAGYQETQYF,TGTGCCGGAGGGCTAGCGGGGTACCAAGAGACCCAGTACTTC
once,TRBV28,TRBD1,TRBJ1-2,CASSFGFMEGTEGYGYTF,TGTGCCAGCAGTTTTGGCTTTATGGAAGGGACAGAAGGCTATGGCTACACCTTC
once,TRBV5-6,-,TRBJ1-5,CASSFGRDNQPQHF,TGTGCCAGCAGCTTCGGACGGGACAATCAGCCCCAGCATTTT
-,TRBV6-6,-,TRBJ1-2,CASSSSGTTYGYTF,TGTGCCAGCAGTTCCTCCGGGACAACCTATGGCTACACCTTC
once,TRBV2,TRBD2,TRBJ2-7,CASLPQGTGGYEQYF,TGTGCCAGCCTTCCCCAGGGAACGGGGGGCTACGAGCAGTACTTC
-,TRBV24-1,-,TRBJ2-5,CATSSGLETQYF,TGTGCCACCAGCTCGGGGTTAGAGACCCAGTACTTC
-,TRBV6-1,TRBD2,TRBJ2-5,CASSEDSGGLQETQYF,TGTGCCAGCAGTGAAGATAGCGGGGGCCTCCAAGAGACCCAGTACTTC
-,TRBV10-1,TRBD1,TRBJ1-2,CASSPGGNYGYTF,TGCGCCAGCAGTCCAGGGGGCAACTATGGCTACACCTTC
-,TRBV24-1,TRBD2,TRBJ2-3,CATSDPGLAGADTQYF,TGTGCCACCAGTGATCCCGGACTAGCGGGGGCAGATACGCAGTATTTT
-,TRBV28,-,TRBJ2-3,CASSLTGIGADTQYF,TGTGCCAGCAGCCTTACAGGGATCGGGGCAGATACGCAGTATTTT
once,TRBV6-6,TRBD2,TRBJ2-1,CASSPLGLAGGLYEQFF,TGTGCCAGCAGTCCCCTCGGACTAGCGGGGGGGCTATATGAGCAGTTCTTC